The clone carrying this TCR beta chain was seen a few times. Its antigen is unknown. The data stem from a study of CD8 T cells in Susac syndrome. Study-level background: Susac syndrome patients were untreated, on corticosteroids with some adding intravenous immunoglobulin, or on intravenous immunoglobulin only.

From germline, CDR1 is SEHNR and CDR2 FQNEAQ (reference sequence). There are 14 residues in the CDR3. Trimming cost V 1 base and J 6 bases, with 12 bases left between them. Peripheral blood CD8+ and CD4+ T cells were profiled by TCR beta sequencing. The CD8+ and CD4+ T cells were negatively isolated, with the TEMRA cells enriched by FACS. Study results and caveats: Around 16 Susac-specific public clones were found in total CD8+ repertoires and about 5 in CD8+ TEMRA repertoires.

The authors reverse transcribed roughly 0.5 to 1 ug RNA with random hexamers. TCRdb itself ran the immunoSEQ multiplex PCR reads through MiXCR, one entry per CDR3 protein. The sample comprises some 200,000 distinct CDR3 sequences, 95% of which are singletons, and around 0.15% rests with the top ten. Sample: CD8+ T cells from PBMCs. V is TRBV7-9 and J is TRBJ1-1, with D perhaps TRBD1 (6 bases). This sequence was found in a human donor with Susac syndrome. The DNA of the CDR3 is TGTGCCAGCAGCTTAGTGTTAGGGGGGGCTGAAGCTTTCTTT. Residues: CASSLVLGGAEAFF.